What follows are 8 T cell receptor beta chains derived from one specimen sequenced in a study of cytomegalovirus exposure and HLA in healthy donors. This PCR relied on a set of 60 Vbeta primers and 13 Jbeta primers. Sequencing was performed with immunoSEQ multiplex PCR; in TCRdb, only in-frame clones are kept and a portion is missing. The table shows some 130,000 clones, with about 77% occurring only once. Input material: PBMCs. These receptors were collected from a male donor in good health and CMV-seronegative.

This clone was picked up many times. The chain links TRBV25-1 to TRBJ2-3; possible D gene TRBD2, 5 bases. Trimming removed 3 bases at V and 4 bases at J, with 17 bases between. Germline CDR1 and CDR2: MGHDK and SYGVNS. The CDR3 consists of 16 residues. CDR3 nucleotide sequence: TGTGCCAGCAGTGAGGGTGGGGTAGACGGGGCAGATACGCAGTATTTT. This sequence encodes CASSEGGVDGADTQYF.

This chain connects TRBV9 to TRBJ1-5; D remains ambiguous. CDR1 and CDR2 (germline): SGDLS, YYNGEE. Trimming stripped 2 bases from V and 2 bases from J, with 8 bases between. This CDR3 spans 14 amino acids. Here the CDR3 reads CASSVGSGNQPQHF. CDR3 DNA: TGTGCCAGCAGCGTCGGGTCGGGCAATCAGCCCCAGCATTTT. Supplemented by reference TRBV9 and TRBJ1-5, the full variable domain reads DSGVTQTPKHLITATGQRVTLRCSPRSGDLSVYWYQQSLDQGLQFLIQYYNGEERAKGNILERFSAQQFPDLHSELNLSSLELGDSALYFCASSVGSGNQPQHFGDGTRLSIL.

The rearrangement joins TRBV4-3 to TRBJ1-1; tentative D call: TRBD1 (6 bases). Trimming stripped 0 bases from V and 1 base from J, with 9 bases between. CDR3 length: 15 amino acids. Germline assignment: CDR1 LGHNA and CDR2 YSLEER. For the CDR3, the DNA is TGCGCCAGCAGCCAAGATCAACAGGGGAACACTGAAGCTTTCTTT. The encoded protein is CASSQDQQGNTEAFF.

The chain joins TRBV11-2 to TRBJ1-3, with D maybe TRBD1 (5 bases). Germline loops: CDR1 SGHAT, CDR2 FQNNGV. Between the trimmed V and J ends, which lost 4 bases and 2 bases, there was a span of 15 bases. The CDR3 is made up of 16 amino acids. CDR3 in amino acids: CASSSRPGEAGNTIYF. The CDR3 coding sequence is TGTGCCAGCAGCTCTCGTCCGGGGGAGGCTGGAAACACCATATATTTT.

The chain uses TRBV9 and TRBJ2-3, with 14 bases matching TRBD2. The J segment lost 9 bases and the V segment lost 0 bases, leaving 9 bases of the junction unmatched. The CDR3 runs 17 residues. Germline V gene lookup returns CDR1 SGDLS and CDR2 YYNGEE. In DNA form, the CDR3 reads TGTGCCAGCAGCGTAGCTCAAGGGACTAGCGGGAGAGTGACGCAGTATTTT. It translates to CASSVAQGTSGRVTQYF.

The CDR3 nucleotides read TGTGCCAGCAGCGTAGGAACAGGGTCGAACACCGGGGAGCTGTTTTTT. Encoded protein: CASSVGTGSNTGELFF. V and J are TRBV9 and TRBJ2-2, with D possibly TRBD1 on 6 matching bases. The CDR3 runs 16 residues. Germline loops: CDR1 SGDLS, CDR2 YYNGEE. V lost 0 bases to trimming and J lost 0 bases, with 9 bases between them.

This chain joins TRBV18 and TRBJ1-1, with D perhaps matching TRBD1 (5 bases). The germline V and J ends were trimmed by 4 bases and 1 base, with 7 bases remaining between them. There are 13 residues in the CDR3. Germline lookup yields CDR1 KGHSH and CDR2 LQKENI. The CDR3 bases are TGTGCCAGCTCACTGGGGGGGAACACTGAAGCTTTCTTT. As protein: CASSLGGNTEAFF.

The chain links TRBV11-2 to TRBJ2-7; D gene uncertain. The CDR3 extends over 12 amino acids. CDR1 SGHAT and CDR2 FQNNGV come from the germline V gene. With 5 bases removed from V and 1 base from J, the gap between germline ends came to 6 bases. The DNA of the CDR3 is TGTGCCAGCAGCCGTATGTCCTACGAGCAGTACTTC. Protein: CASSRMSYEQYF.